Listed here is a single T cell receptor (beta chain). Its antigen target is currently unknown. No much larger clone is present one base from it, and per-base qualities are unavailable. The intended sense of this specimen's time point label: patch test 1, 2 weeks after DPC sensitization. Reading the label with the study, this specimen's treatment or condition is: therapeutic diphenylcyclopropenone sensitization with weekly scalp DPC. At every patch-test visit, the blood draw took place before the patch test was put on. To be eligible, patients had to be aged 18 to 70, diagnosed with alopecia and judged suitable for DPC therapy, while pregnant patients were excluded. Total RNA was extracted from unfractionated whole blood collected in Tempus Blood RNA tubes. This sample is drawn from a study of human T cells and chemical hapten exposure (dated by TCRdb to the early 2020s). The study in broad terms: For sensitization, 2% DPC in acetone was applied to a 2 cm by 2 cm area of upper inner arm skin. Throughout the approximately 25-week study period, patients were also given weekly therapeutic DPC doses on the scalp. Patch testing on the upper back used Finn chambers containing 0.01% DPC, with scoring done after 6 days according to International Contact Dermatitis Research Group standards. Most of the patients in the cohort were female, and the cohort covered alopecia areata with under or over 50% scalp involvement, alopecia totalis and alopecia universalis. Libraries were combined into a pool for sequencing, and differences in TCR yield between samples came mainly from small differences in library volumes within the pool. This study followed changes in the peripheral blood TCR repertoire in vivo during primary and secondary sensitization of alopecia patients to the hapten diphenylcyclopropenone (DPC). Blood samples were taken from patients before sensitization (week 0) and then at 2, 6 and about 24 weeks after DPC sensitization. Twenty-nine alopecia patients provided blood for TCR sequencing at one to four time points (pre-sensitization, 2, 6 and 24 weeks).

The library was built by means of RACE. Sequencer: NextSeq 500. During library preparation, unique molecular identifiers were attached to individual cDNA molecules so that TCRs could be counted in a quantitative, reproducible way. Both TCR alpha and TCR beta chains were sequenced from each blood RNA sample. The published analysis was carried out like this. The median number of TCRs per sample was 85,000 to 100,000, ranging from roughly 20,000 to 690,600. The Decombinator software suite was used to annotate the V, J and CDR3 of the TCR reads. For the PS versus PT1 abundance plots, all samples were subsampled to the same number of TCRs (28,000). Expanded TCRs were defined as absent before sensitization and observed at least eight times at the 2-week time point. TCRdb ran its own pipeline on the public reads, namely fastp trimming at Q25 and MiXCR clone calling, and kept in-frame beta chains. Each CDR3 protein gets just one entry, which takes the most common genes and DNA from the rows behind it. The V and J calls were not made by the authors but by TCRdb's processing. In this sample the table shows 84,000 or so distinct CDR3 sequences, roughly a tenth of which occur a single time. Jointly, the top ten make up 2% to 2.5% of the sample.

Overall study outcomes, separate from this receptor: After repeated subsampling, changes were observed in the strength of the expansion versus patch-test correlation and in the threshold at which the correlation became significant. Because every patient had alopecia, a presumed autoimmune disease, the patients' immune response might differ from that of healthy individuals. A positive correlation was found between the number of PT1 expanded TCRs and patch test score, with significance reached at thresholds 8, 16 and 32 but not 4. No change with DPC sensitization was found in the number of TCRs above 1 in 1000 frequency, and no evidence of global repertoire structure alterations was found. Significantly more large CDR3 similarity clusters were formed by expanded TCRs than by pre-sensitization or healthy control sets, consistent with antigen-driven responses.

For CDR1 and CDR2, the germline V gene lists LGHNA and YSLEER. Spanning cysteine to phenylalanine, the CDR3 consists of 13 amino acids. The retained sequence is limited to the CDR3, 39 bases, with the frame set at the first base. V is reduced by 0 bases and J by 12 bases, leaving a spacing of 13 bases between them. Recombination joined TRBV4-3 with TRBJ2-3; D gene: possibly TRBD2, on 5 matching bases. This clonotype originated in a man aged 35-49 years with alopecia areata. Some clones in this sample may be carry-over from other donors' samples. The specimen comprised whole blood, sampled in connection with sensitization to the hapten diphenylcyclopropenone (DPC). The nucleotide sequence is TGCGCCAGCAGCCAAGAGGGAGAATACCCTCAGTATTTT. Translated, it reads CASSQEGEYPQYF.